This T cell receptor (beta chain) was documented in a study of glioma-infiltrating T cells. Trimming cost V 5 bases and J 2 bases; bases outside gene matches: 5. The V gene's germline CDR1 is SGHVS and CDR2 FQNEAQ. The CDR3 consists of 14 residues. The iRepertoire nested amplicon-rescue multiplex PCR amplified TCR alpha and beta CDR3s from RNA. Tissue mRNA or PBMC total RNA, about 85-400 ng, went into one-step reverse transcription and amplification. Via MiXCR, TCRdb re-called the multiplex PCR reads, giving one row per CDR3 protein. Of about 140,000 distinct CDR3 sequences in the sample, about two fifths are singletons; the top ten hold roughly 20%.

This sequence was found in a human donor with low-grade glioma or glioblastoma, undergoing nonglioma brain surgery, or in good health (not recorded which). The specimen sequenced was glioma tissue, nonneoplastic brain tissue, or PBMCs (not recorded which). The chain has TRBV7-8 and TRBJ2-5; 7 positions agree with TRBD2. CDR3 loop: CASSPRLAQETQYF. In nucleotides, the CDR3 is TGTGCCAGCAGCCCTCGACTAGCTCAAGAGACCCAGTACTTC. Complete variable domain (other parts from reference TRBV7-8 and TRBJ2-5): GAGVSQSPRYKVAKRGQDVALRCDPISGHVSLFWYQQALGQGPEFLTYFQNEAQLDKSGLPSDRFFAERPEGSVSTLKIQRTQQEDSAVYLCASSPRLAQETQYFGPGTRLLVL.